The following is a T cell receptor (beta chain) sequence with its context. What it binds is unknown. The CDR3 consists of 18 residues. Data came from immunoSEQ multiplex PCR; TCRdb stores just in-frame clones and leaves some out. The sample lists around 56,000 clones, nearly 90% seen once, with 11% in the top ten. This sample stems from a study of OX40 agonist ivuxolimab in advanced cancers. On the study more broadly: Age averaged around 60 years (range roughly 23 to 80), and 82.7% were male. Study-wide findings and caveats: Near-lowest levels of clonal expansion characterized partial responders at 0.1-3.0 mg/kg.

The clonotype comes from an adult with an advanced solid tumor such as melanoma, head and neck, liver or kidney cancer. Sequences were derived from CD4+ or CD8+ T cells sorted from blood, sampled in a trial of the OX40 agonist ivuxolimab. This chain uses TRBV21-1 with TRBJ1-1. TRBV21-1 has pseudogene status. The CDR3 region has the DNA TGTGCCAGCAGCAAAGAGGTCCTTAAGGGTAATGCGAACACTGAAGCTTTCTTT. Protein sequence: CASSKEVLKGNANTEAFF.